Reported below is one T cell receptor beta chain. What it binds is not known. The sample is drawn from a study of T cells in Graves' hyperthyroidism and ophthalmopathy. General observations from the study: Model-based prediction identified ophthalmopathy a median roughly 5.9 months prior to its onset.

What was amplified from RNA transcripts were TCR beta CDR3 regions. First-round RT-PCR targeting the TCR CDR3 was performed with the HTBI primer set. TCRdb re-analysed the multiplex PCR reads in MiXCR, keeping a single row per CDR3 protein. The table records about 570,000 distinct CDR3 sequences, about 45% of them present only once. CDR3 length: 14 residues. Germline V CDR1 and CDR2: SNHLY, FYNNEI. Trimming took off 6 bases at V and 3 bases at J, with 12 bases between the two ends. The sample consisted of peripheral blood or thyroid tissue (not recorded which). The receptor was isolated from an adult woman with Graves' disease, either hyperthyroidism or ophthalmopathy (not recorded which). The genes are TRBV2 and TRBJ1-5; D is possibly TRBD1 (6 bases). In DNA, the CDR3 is TGTGCCAGCAGAGGACAGTTACTCAATCAGCCCCAGCATTTT. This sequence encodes CASRGQLLNQPQHF.